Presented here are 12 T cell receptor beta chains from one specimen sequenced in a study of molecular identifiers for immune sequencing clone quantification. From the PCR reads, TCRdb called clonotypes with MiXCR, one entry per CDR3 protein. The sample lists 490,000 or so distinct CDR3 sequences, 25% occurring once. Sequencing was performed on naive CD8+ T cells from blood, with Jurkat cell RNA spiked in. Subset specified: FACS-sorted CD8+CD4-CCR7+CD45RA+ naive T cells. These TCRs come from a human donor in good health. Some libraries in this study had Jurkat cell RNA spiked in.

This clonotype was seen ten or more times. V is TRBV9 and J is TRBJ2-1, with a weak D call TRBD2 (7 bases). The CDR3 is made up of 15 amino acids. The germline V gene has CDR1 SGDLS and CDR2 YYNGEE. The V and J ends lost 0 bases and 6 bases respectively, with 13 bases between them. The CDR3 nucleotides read TGTGCCAGCAGCGTAGATGGCGGGGGCACCAATGAGCAGTTCTTC. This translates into CASSVDGGGTNEQFF.

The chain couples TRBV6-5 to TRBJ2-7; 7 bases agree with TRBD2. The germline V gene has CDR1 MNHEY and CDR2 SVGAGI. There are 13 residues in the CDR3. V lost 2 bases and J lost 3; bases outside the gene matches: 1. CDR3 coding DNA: TGTGCCAGCAGTTACGCGGGGGTCTACGAGCAGTACTTC. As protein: CASSYAGVYEQYF.

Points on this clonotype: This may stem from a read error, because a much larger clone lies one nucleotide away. The CDR3 DNA reads TGTGCCAGCAGTTCCAGACAGCTCCAAGAGACCCAGTACTTC. Translated, it gives CASSSRQLQETQYF. The V gene is TRBV28, the J gene TRBJ2-5, with D possibly TRBD1 on 5 matching bases. Trimming removed 4 bases from V and 1 base from J, with 10 bases in between. Germline assignment: CDR1 MDHEN and CDR2 SYDVKM. This CDR3 has 14 amino acids.

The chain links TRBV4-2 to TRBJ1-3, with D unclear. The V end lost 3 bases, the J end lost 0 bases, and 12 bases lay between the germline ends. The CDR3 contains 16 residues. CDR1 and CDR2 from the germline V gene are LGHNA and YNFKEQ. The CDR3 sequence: CASSQDVEISGNTIYF. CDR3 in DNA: TGTGCCAGCAGCCAGGACGTGGAGATCTCTGGAAACACCATATATTTT.

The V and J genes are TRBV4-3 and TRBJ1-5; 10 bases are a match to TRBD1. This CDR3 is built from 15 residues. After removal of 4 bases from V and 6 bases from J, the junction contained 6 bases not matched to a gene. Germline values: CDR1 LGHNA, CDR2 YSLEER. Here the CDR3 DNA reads TGCGCCAGCAGCCCGGGACAGGGGTTGTTTCAGCCCCAGCATTTT. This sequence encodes CASSPGQGLFQPQHF.

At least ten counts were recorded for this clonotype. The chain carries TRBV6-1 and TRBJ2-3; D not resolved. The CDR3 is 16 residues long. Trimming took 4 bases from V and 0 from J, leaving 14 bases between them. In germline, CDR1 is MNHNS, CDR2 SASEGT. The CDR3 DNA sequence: TGTGCCAGCAGTGCGATAAAGGGCCCGAGCACAGATACGCAGTATTTT. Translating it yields CASSAIKGPSTDTQYF.

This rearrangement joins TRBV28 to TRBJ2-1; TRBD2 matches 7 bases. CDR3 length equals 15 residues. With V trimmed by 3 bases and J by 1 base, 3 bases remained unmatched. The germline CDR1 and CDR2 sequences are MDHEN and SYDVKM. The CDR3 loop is CASSFCGGSYNEQFF. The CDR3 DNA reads TGTGCCAGCAGTTTTTGCGGGGGATCCTACAATGAGCAGTTCTTC.

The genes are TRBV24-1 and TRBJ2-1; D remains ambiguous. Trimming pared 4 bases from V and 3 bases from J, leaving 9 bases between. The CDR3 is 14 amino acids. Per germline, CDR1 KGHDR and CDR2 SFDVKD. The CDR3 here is CATSDPTYYNEQFF. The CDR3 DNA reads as TGTGCCACCAGTGACCCGACTTACTACAATGAGCAGTTCTTC.

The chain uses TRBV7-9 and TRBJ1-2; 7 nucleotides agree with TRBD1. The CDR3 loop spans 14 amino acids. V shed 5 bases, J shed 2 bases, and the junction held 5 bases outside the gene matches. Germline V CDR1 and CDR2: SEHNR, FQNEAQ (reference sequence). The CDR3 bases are TGTGCCAGCAGCGAACCGGGACAGAACTATGGCTACACCTTC. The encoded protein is CASSEPGQNYGYTF.

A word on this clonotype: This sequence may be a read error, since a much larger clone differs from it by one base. The CDR3 sequence is CASSLGERVSYAQYF. The CDR3 DNA is TGTGCCAGCAGTTTAGGGGAAAGGGTTTCCTACGCGCAGTACTTC. The V call is TRBV28, the J call TRBJ2-7; the D is unclear. The CDR3 has 15 amino acids. Germline V gene lookup returns CDR1 MDHEN and CDR2 SYDVKM.

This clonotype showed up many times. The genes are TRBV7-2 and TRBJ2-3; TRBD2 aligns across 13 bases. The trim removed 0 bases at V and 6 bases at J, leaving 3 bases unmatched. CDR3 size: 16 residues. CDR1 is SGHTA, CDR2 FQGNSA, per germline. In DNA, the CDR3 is TGTGCCAGCAGCTTAGCCGGGACTAGCGGGACTGATACGCAGTATTTT. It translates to CASSLAGTSGTDTQYF.

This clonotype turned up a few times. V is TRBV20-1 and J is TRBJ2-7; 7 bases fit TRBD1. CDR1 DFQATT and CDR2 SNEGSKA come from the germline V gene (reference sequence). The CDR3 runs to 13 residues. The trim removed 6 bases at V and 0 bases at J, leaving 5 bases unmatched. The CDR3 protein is CSAPGQNSYEQYF. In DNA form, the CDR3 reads TGCAGTGCGCCGGGACAGAACTCCTACGAGCAGTACTTC.